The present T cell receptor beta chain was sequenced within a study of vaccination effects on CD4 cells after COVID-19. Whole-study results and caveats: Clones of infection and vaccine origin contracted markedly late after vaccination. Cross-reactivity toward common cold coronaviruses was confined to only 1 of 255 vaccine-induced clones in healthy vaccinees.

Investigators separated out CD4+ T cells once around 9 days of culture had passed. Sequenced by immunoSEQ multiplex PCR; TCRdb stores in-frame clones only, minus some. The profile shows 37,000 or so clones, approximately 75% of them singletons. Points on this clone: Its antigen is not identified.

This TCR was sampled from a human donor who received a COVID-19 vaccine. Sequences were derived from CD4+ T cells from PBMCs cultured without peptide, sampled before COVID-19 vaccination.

DNA for the CDR3: TGTGCCAGCAGCTCCTTAACTGGAAACACCATATATTTT. Its translation: CASSSLTGNTIYF. This chain joins TRBV5-5 and TRBJ1-3, with no clear D. Germline assignment: CDR1 SGHKS and CDR2 YYEKEE (reference sequence). The CDR3 totals 13 residues. V lost 3 bases and J lost 2, with 6 bases in between.